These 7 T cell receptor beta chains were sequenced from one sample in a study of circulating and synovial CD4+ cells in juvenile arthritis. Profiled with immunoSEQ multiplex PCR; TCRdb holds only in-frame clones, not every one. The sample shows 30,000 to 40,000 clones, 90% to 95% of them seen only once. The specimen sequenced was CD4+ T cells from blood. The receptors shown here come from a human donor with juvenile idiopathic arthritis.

The CDR3 loop is CAWSVIRGGGELFF. The DNA for the CDR3 is TGTGCCTGGAGTGTAATTCGAGGTGGCGGGGAGCTGTTTTTT. This rearrangement joins TRBV30 to TRBJ2-2; D gene uncertain. Germline CDR1 and CDR2: GTSNPN and SVGIG (reference sequence). V lost 0 bases and J 7 bases, leaving 12 bases between the germline ends. The CDR3 loop spans 14 amino acids.

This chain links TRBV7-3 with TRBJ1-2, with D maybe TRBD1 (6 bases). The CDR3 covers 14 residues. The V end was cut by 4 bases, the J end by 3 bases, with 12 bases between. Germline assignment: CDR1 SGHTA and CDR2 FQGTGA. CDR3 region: CASSSAGVDYGYTF. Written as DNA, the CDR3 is TGTGCCAGCAGCTCCGCAGGGGTTGACTATGGCTACACCTTC.

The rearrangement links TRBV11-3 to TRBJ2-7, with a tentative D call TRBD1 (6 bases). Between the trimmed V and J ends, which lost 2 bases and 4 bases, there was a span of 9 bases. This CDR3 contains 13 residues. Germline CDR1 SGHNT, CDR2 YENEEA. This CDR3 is CASSLMRGYEQYF. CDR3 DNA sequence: TGTGCCAGCAGCTTAATGAGGGGGTACGAGCAGTACTTC.

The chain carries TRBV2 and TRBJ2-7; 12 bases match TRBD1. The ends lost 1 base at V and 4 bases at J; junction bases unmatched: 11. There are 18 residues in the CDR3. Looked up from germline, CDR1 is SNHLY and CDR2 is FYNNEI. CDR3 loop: CASSEGGMLGQGAYEQYF. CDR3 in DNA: TGTGCCAGCAGTGAAGGCGGGATGTTGGGACAGGGGGCTTACGAGCAGTACTTC.

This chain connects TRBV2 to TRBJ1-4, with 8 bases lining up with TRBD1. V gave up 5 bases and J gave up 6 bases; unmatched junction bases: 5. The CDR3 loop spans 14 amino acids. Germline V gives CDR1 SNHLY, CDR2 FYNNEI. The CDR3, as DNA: TGTGCCAGCAGTTCCGGGACAGGACATGAAAAACTGTTTTTT. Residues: CASSSGTGHEKLFF.

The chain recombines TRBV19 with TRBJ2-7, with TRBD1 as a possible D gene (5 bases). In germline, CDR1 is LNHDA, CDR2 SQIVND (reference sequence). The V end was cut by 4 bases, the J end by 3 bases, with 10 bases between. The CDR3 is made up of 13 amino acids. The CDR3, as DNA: TGTGCCAGTAGTACAGGGATCGACTACGAGCAGTACTTC. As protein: CASSTGIDYEQYF.

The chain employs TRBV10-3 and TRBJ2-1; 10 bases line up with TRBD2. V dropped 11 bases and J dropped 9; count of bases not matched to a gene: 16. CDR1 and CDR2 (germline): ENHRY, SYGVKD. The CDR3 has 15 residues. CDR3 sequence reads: CAHPASSSGRGEQFF. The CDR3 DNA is TGTGCCCACCCAGCCAGTTCTAGCGGGAGAGGTGAGCAGTTCTTC.